This T cell receptor (beta chain) was identified in a study of persistence of HIV-infected CD4 T cells. Looking at the study overall: A larger, less memory-rich fraction responded to anti-CD3/anti-CD28 beads than to antigen.

Sequencing used immunoSEQ version 4 in survey mode. Sequencing used immunoSEQ multiplex PCR; TCRdb keeps in-frame clones, though not all of them. The table lists 35,000 to 55,000 clones, roughly nine tenths of them singletons. Anti-CD3/anti-CD28 beads served as a nonspecific positive control stimulus. Sorting selected CD4+ T cells upregulating both CD40 ligand and CD69. V trimming: 0 bases; J trimming: 6 bases; junction bases outside the gene matches: 8. The germline V gene encodes CDR1 SGDLS and CDR2 YYNGEE. The CDR3 extends over 15 amino acids. As for this clone: The antigen is unknown.

The sample consisted of CD4+ T cells sorted from PBMCs after approximately 19-hour stimulation, taken from a patient who received antiretroviral therapy. V usage is TRBV9 and J usage is TRBJ1-1; TRBD1 matches 7 bases. The sequence was obtained from an adult woman with HIV who was CMV-seropositive. The CDR3 sequence is CASSVVLGTAAEAFF. The CDR3 region has the DNA TGTGCCAGCAGCGTAGTTCTAGGGACAGCGGCTGAAGCTTTCTTT.